The clone carrying this T cell receptor beta chain was picked up one time. Its antigen is as yet unknown. In the study's own analysis: Without quality scores, immunoSEQ junctional reads could not be filtered like full-length reads. TCRdb's table, derived via immunoSEQ multiplex PCR, lists solely in-frame clones and lacks some. That table supplies the V and J calls and clone size; D and trimming were determined from the DNA. The sample yields 2,500,000 or so clones, 90% to 95% seen once. The data were obtained in a study of shared clonotypes between healthy human individuals. For the study at large: The plates for each donor numbered three CD4 naive, three CD4 memory, two CD8 naive and one CD8 memory. The study's findings and limits: Memory subsets had estimated richness that was generally smaller than that of naive subsets.

The sample was naive CD4+ T cells from PBMCs. Stated subset: CD45RA+ positively selected. This receptor was taken from a man between 18 and 29 years old in good health. Some clones in this sample may be carry-over from other donors' samples.

The CDR3 protein is CASRAGGFSNQPQHF. For the CDR3, the DNA is TGTGCCAGCAGGGCGGGCGGTTTCAGCAATCAGCCCCAGCATTTT. This chain links TRBV28 with TRBJ1-5; D unresolved. Germline V gives CDR1 MDHEN, CDR2 SYDVKM. The CDR3 loop spans 15 amino acids. Trimming shortened V by 6 bases and J by 1 base, and 13 bases separated the two germline ends.